This T cell receptor (beta chain) was profiled in a study of T cells after posttransplantation cyclophosphamide. Germline CDR1 and CDR2: SGDLS and YYNGEE. The CDR3 loop spans 15 amino acids. The V and J ends lost 4 bases and 4 bases, in that order; junction bases with no gene match: 4. For this clone: Its target is unknown.

Study results and limitations: Recipient CMV seropositivity and CMV reactivation strongly tracked TRB clonality.

Methotrexate plus calcineurin inhibitor accompanied controls' myeloablative marrow transplants; sampling was 1 year later. Sequenced by immunoSEQ multiplex PCR; TCRdb stores in-frame clones only, minus some. The sample includes 15,000 to 20,000 clones, more than 80% of them seen just once. The chain links TRBV9 to TRBJ1-6, with TRBD1 identical over 8 bases. The TCR originated in a male patient younger than 45 who received an allogeneic stem cell transplant from an unrelated donor, was CMV-positive, and had acute and chronic GVHD. A share of the T cells may be of graft donor origin. The specimen comprised PBMCs, sampled just under 450 days after allogeneic stem cell transplant with calcineurin inhibitor and methotrexate. The CDR3 DNA reads TGTGCCAGCAGCCCGGGACAGGCATATAATTCACCCCTCCACTTT. It is translated as CASSPGQAYNSPLHF.